This T cell receptor beta chain comes out of a study of blood T cells in healthy people across ages. For the study at large: Using template switching, researchers captured about one barcoded beta molecule for each two T cells.

A sample-barcoded 5' primer and a J-beta primer mix were used in a second PCR of about 6 to 12 cycles. TCRdb re-called the 5' RACE reads through MiXCR, storing one row per CDR3 protein. The sample comprises 650,000 to 950,000 distinct CDR3 sequences, 40% to 50% of which are singletons, and roughly 19% rests with the top ten. This CDR3 is built from 15 residues. The germline CDR1 and CDR2 sequences are SEHNR and FQNEAQ (reference sequence). Whenever a sample was processed, at least 6.5 million PBMCs were isolated. The chain combines TRBV7-9 with TRBJ2-4; 7 bases align to TRBD1. The J call is uncertain, as TRBJ2-7 better fits the DNA end. Specimen: blood. This TCR came from a man in his sixties in good health. As DNA, the CDR3 is TGTGCCAGCAGCGATCGGGGACAGCTTCCCTACGAGCAGTACTTC. Its protein product is CASSDRGQLPYEQYF.